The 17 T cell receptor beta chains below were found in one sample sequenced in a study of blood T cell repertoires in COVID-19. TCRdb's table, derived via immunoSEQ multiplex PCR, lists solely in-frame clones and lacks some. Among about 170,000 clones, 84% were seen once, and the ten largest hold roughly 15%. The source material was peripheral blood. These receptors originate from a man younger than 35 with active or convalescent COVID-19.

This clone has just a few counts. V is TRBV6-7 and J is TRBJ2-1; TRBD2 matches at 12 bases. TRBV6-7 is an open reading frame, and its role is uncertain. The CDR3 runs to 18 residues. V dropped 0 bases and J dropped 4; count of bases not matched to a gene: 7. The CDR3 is CASSYSQVTSGGYNEQFF. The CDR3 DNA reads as TGTGCCAGCAGTTACTCCCAAGTTACTAGCGGGGGGTACAATGAGCAGTTCTTC.

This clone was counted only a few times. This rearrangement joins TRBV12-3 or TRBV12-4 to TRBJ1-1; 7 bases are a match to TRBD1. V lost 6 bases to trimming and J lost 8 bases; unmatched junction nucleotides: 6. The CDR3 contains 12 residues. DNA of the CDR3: TGTGCCAGCAGCATACAGGGGCTGGAAGCTTTCTTT. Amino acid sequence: CASSIQGLEAFF.

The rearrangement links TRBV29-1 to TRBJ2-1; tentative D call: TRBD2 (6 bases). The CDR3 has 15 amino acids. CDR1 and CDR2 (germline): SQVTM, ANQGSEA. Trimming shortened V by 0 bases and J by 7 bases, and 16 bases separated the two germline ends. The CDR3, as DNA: TGCAGCGTTGAAGATCAGGCGGGGCCTATGAATGAGCAGTTCTTC. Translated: CSVEDQAGPMNEQFF.

The CDR3 region has the DNA TGTGCCAGCAGCCCCCAGCTAGCGGGAAACAATGAGCAGTTCTTC. It yields the protein CASSPQLAGNNEQFF. The rearrangement joins TRBV7-2 to TRBJ2-1, with 9 bases that match TRBD2. V dropped 5 bases and J dropped 5; count of bases not matched to a gene: 7. The CDR3 runs 15 residues. Germline V gives CDR1 SGHTA, CDR2 FQGNSA.

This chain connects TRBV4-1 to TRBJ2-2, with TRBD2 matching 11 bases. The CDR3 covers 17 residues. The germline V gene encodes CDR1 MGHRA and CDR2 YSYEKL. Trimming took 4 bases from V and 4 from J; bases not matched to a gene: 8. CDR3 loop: CASSRALAGVVTGELFF. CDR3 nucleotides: TGCGCCAGCAGCCGGGCACTAGCGGGAGTGGTCACCGGGGAGCTGTTTTTT.

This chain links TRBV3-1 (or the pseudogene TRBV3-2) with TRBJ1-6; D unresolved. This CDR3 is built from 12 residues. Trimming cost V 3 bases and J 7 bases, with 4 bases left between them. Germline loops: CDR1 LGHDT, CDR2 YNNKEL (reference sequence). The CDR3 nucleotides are TGTGCCAGCAGCCATCCAAATTCACCCCTCCACTTT. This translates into CASSHPNSPLHF.

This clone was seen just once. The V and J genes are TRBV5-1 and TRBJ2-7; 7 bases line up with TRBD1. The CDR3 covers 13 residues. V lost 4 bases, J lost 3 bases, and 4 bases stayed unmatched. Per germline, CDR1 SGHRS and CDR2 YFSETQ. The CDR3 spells CASSLTGSYEQYF. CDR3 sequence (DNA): TGCGCCAGCAGCCTGACAGGGAGCTACGAGCAGTACTTC.

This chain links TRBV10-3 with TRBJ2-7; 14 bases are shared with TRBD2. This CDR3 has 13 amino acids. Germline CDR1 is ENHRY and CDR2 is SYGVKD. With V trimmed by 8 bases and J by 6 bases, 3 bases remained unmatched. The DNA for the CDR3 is TGTGCCATCGGAGGACTAGCGGGAGGCGAGCAGTACTTC. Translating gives CAIGGLAGGEQYF.

The CDR3 nucleotides read TGTGCCAGTCAATTACAGGGAAACACTGAAGCTTTCTTT. Translation gives CASQLQGNTEAFF. The chain links TRBV28 to TRBJ1-1, with a possible D match to TRBD1 (6 bases). Per the germline V gene, CDR1 is MDHEN and CDR2 is SYDVKM. The CDR3 is made up of 13 amino acids. V dropped 9 bases and J dropped 2 bases, with 13 bases sitting between them.

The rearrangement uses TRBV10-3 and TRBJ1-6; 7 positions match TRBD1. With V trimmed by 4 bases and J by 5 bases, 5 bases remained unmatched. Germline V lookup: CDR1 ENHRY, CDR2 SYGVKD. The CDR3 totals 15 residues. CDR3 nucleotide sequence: TGTGCCATCAGTGTTGGGACAGCTGATAATTCACCCCTCCACTTT. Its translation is CAISVGTADNSPLHF.

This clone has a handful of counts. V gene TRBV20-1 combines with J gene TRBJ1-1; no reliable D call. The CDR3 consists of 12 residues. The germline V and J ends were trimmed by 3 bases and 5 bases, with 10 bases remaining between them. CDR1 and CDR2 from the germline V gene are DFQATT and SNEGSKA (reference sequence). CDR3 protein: CSASNSPTEAFF. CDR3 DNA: TGCAGTGCTAGTAATTCCCCTACTGAAGCTTTCTTT.

The CDR3 DNA follows: TGTGCCAGCAGCTCGCAACCCCCCAGGCTTAGCACAGATACGCAGTATTTT. Protein product: CASSSQPPRLSTDTQYF. The rearrangement links TRBV7-2 to TRBJ2-3; D gene uncertain. The CDR3 sequence is 17 residues long. Germline V lookup: CDR1 SGHTA, CDR2 FQGNSA. V shed 4 bases and J shed 0 bases, with 17 bases lying between them.

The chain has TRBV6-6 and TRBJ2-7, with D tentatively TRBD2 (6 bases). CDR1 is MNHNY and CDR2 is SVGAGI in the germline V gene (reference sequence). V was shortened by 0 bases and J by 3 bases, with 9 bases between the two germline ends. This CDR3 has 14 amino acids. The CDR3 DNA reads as TGTGCCAGCAGTTACTCGCGGGACGACTACGAGCAGTACTTC. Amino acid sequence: CASSYSRDDYEQYF.

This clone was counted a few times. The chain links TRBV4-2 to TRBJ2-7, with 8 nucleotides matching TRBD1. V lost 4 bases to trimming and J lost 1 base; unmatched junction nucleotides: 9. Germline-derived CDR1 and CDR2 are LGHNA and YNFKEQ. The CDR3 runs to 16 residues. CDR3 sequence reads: CASSLNHGQGSYEQYF. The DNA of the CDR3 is TGTGCCAGCAGCCTCAATCACGGACAGGGTTCCTACGAGCAGTACTTC.

Here the CDR3 DNA reads TGTGCCAGCAGCCCTCGACTAGACGATACGCAGTATTTT. Translation: CASSPRLDDTQYF. The V call is TRBV5-4, the J call TRBJ2-3; D is perhaps TRBD2 (6 bases). The length of the CDR3 is 13 residues. Germline assignment: CDR1 SGHNT and CDR2 YYREEE (reference sequence). V lost 4 bases to trimming and J lost 6 bases, with 12 bases between them.

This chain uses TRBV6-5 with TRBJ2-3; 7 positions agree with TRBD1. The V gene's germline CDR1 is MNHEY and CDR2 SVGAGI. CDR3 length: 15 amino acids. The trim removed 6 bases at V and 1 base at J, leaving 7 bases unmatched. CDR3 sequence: CASSPQGLGTDTQYF. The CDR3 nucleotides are TGTGCCAGCAGCCCACAGGGGTTGGGCACAGATACGCAGTATTTT.

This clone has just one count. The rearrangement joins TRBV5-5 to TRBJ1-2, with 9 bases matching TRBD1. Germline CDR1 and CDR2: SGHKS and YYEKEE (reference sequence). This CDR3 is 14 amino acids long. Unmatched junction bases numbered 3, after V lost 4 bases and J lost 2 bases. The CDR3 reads CASSPGQGNYGYTF. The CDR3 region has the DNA TGTGCCAGCAGCCCGGGACAGGGAAACTATGGCTACACCTTC.